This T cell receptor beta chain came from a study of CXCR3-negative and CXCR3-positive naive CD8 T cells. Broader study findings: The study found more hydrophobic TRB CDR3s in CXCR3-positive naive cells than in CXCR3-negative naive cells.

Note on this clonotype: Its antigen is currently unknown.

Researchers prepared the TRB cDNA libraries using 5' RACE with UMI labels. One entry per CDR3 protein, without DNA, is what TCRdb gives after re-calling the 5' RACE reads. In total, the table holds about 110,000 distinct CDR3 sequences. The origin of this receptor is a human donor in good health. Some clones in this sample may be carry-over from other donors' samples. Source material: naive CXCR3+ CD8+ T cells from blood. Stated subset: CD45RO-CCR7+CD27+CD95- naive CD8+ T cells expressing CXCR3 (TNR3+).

CDR3 region: CASRRDSDETQYF. V is TRBV6-5 and J is TRBJ2-5; TCRdb's D call, TRBD2, is unchecked because there is no DNA. The CDR3 is made up of 13 amino acids. CDR1 is MNHEY, CDR2 SVGAGI, per germline.